This passage covers 19 T cell receptor beta chains from one sample sequenced in a study of response to subunit inactivated influenza vaccine. TCRdb analysed the RT-PCR reads with MiXCR anew, one entry per CDR3 protein. The table lists about 780,000 distinct CDR3 sequences, approximately 17% of them singletons, with roughly a tenth in the top ten. Sequenced material: PBMCs from blood, taken 5 days after vaccination. These receptors originate from a middle-aged man who received an inactivated influenza vaccine.

This clonotype was found many times. CDR3 bases: TGTGCCAGCAGTTCATGGACAGGGGGCGATGAGCAGTTCTTC. Protein product: CASSSWTGGDEQFF. V gene TRBV12-3 or TRBV12-4 combines with J gene TRBJ2-1; 11 bases map to TRBD1. The CDR3 totals 14 residues. Trimming cost V 4 bases and J 8 bases; bases outside gene matches: 4.

The V and J genes are TRBV12-3 or TRBV12-4 and TRBJ1-1; D perhaps matches TRBD1 (5 bases). V was shortened by 6 bases and J by 0 bases, with 14 bases between the two germline ends. This CDR3 is 15 amino acids long. The CDR3 sequence: CASSAGTSMNTEAFF. DNA for the CDR3: TGTGCCAGCAGCGCAGGGACGTCGATGAACACTGAAGCTTTCTTT.

This clonotype was seen ten or more times. The chain carries TRBV20-1 and TRBJ1-5; D remains unclear. Germline assignment: CDR1 DFQATT and CDR2 SNEGSKA (reference sequence). Trimming cost V 6 bases and J 4 bases, with 13 bases left between them. CDR3 size: 13 residues. The CDR3 DNA follows: TGCAGTGCAAGACCACCCAGGAATCAGCCCCAGCATTTT. This encodes CSARPPRNQPQHF.

The chain employs TRBV5-1 and TRBJ1-2; 8 bases are shared with TRBD1. There are 14 residues in the CDR3. V shed 0 bases and J 7 bases; nucleotides not matched to a gene: 5. Looked up from germline, CDR1 is SGHRS and CDR2 is YFSETQ. The CDR3 nucleotides are TGCGCCAGCAGCTTGGGGTTCCAGGGGGCTGGCTACACCTTC. Translated: CASSLGFQGAGYTF.

This clonotype was detected only a few times. The chain links TRBV12-3 or TRBV12-4 to TRBJ1-6, with 10 nucleotides matching TRBD1. This CDR3 contains 15 residues. With V trimmed by 7 bases and J by 14 bases, 14 bases remained unmatched. This CDR3 is CASTLRGQGNAALHF. In DNA, the CDR3 is TGTGCCAGCACCCTCAGGGGACAGGGGAATGCGGCCCTCCACTTT.

This clonotype was seen a handful of times. The genes are TRBV27 and TRBJ2-3; D is unclear. The CDR3 covers 14 residues. Trimming took 4 bases from V and 0 from J, leaving 8 bases between them. Germline CDR1 is MNHEY and CDR2 is SMNVEV (reference sequence). The CDR3 region is CASSSRRSTDTQYF. The CDR3 coding sequence is TGTGCCAGCAGTTCACGACGGAGCACAGATACGCAGTATTTT.

The table lists this clonotype with a few counts. The chain couples TRBV12-3 or TRBV12-4 to TRBJ1-6; D possibly corresponds to TRBD1 (5 bases). V gave up 4 bases and J gave up 9 bases, with 10 bases separating them. The CDR3 contains 13 residues. The CDR3 region is CASSSGVGSPLHF. In nucleotides, the CDR3 is TGTGCCAGCAGTTCGGGGGTCGGTTCACCCCTCCACTTT.

This clonotype occurred a few times. The chain recombines TRBV15 with TRBJ2-7; TRBD1 is a possible D gene (5 bases). Between the trimmed V and J ends, which lost 0 bases and 5 bases, there was a span of 11 bases. Germline V gives CDR1 LNHNV, CDR2 YYDKDF (reference sequence). The CDR3 contains 14 residues. The CDR3 DNA sequence: TGTGCCACCAGCAGAGAGCCCAGGGTCAACGAGCAGTACTTC. It yields the protein CATSREPRVNEQYF. The whole variable domain, filled in from reference TRBV15 and TRBJ2-7, reads DAMVIQNPRYQVTQFGKPVTLSCSQTLNHNVMYWYQQKSSQAPKLLFHYYDKDFNNEADTPDNFQSRRPNTSFCFLDIRSPGLGDTAMYLCATSREPRVNEQYFGPGTRLTVT.

This rearrangement joins TRBV6-1 to TRBJ1-4; D is perhaps TRBD1 (5 bases). From germline, CDR1 is MNHNS and CDR2 SASEGT. V was clipped by 6 bases and J by 10 bases, with 12 bases between them. The CDR3 totals 12 residues. The chain's CDR3 is CASRGPAGKLFF. The CDR3 DNA is TGTGCCAGCAGGGGACCCGCGGGAAAACTGTTTTTT.

The rearrangement joins TRBV4-1 to TRBJ1-2; 10 nucleotides line up with TRBD1. Trimming cost V 4 bases and J 3 bases; bases outside gene matches: 5. The CDR3 covers 15 residues. Germline lookup yields CDR1 MGHRA and CDR2 YSYEKL. For the CDR3, the DNA is TGCGCCAGCAGCCGGACCGGGACAGGGGACTATGGCTACACCTTC. As protein: CASSRTGTGDYGYTF.

This chain uses TRBV10-3 with TRBJ2-1; D perhaps matches TRBD2 (5 bases). V was cut by 7 bases and J by 0 bases, with 7 bases left in between. CDR3 length: 13 residues. CDR1 and CDR2 (germline): ENHRY, SYGVKD. CDR3 DNA sequence: TGTGCCATCAACGAGGGCTCCTACAATGAGCAGTTCTTC. Its translation: CAINEGSYNEQFF.

This clonotype was found a few times. The V gene is TRBV5-1, the J gene TRBJ2-7; perhaps D is TRBD1 or TRBD2 (5 bases each). This CDR3 spans 16 amino acids. Trimming took off 2 bases at V and 0 bases at J, with 15 bases between the two ends. Germline values: CDR1 SGHRS, CDR2 YFSETQ. The CDR3 is CASSFGSGTSSYEQYF. The DNA for the CDR3 is TGCGCCAGCAGCTTCGGGTCCGGGACGAGCTCCTACGAGCAGTACTTC.

The CDR3 reads CASDRDGSSYGYTF. Written as DNA, the CDR3 is TGTGCCAGTGATAGGGACGGCTCATCCTATGGCTACACCTTC. The genes are TRBV9 and TRBJ1-2, with a weak D call TRBD1 (5 bases). The V end was cut by 8 bases, the J end by 4 bases, with 18 bases between. CDR3 length: 14 amino acids. Germline lookup yields CDR1 SGDLS and CDR2 YYNGEE.

Only a few counts were recorded for this clonotype. The chain is built from TRBV7-6 and TRBJ2-7; D could derive from TRBD1 or TRBD2 (5 bases each). Trimming cost V 8 bases and J 2 bases, with 10 bases left between them. CDR3 size: 12 residues. CDR1 is SGHVS, CDR2 FNYEAQ, per germline. The chain's CDR3 is CASGLGPYEQYF. The CDR3 coding sequence is TGTGCCAGCGGGCTGGGACCCTACGAGCAGTACTTC.

The V and J genes are TRBV12-3 or TRBV12-4 and TRBJ2-7; tentatively, D is TRBD2 (6 bases). V gave up 6 bases and J gave up 4 bases, with 19 bases separating them. The CDR3 has 15 residues. This chain's CDR3 is CASSLTGVPNYEQYF. The CDR3, as DNA: TGTGCCAGCAGCCTTACGGGGGTGCCAAATTACGAGCAGTACTTC.

The V and J genes are TRBV20-1 and TRBJ2-3; 10 nucleotides align to TRBD2. From germline, CDR1 is DFQATT and CDR2 SNEGSKA (reference sequence). The CDR3 spans 18 residues. V lost 6 bases, J lost 5 bases, and 20 bases stayed unmatched. For the CDR3, the DNA is TGCAGTGCAAGAAGGGTAGCGGGAGGCGCCTGGGTTGGAGATACGCAGTATTTT. Translating it yields CSARRVAGGAWVGDTQYF.

V gene TRBV20-1 combines with J gene TRBJ2-7; D might be TRBD1 (5 bases). Trimming removed 1 base at V and 7 bases at J, with 20 bases between. The CDR3 runs 15 residues. CDR1 is DFQATT and CDR2 is SNEGSKA in the germline V gene (reference sequence). For the CDR3, the DNA is TGCAGTGCTAGAGCCCCAGGGTCCACGGTAAAGGAGCAGTACTTC. Translating gives CSARAPGSTVKEQYF.

The chain has TRBV20-1 and TRBJ2-3; TRBD2 agrees at 11 bases. Per the germline V gene, CDR1 is DFQATT and CDR2 is SNEGSKA (reference sequence). The CDR3 contains 15 residues. V dropped 5 bases and J dropped 4; count of bases not matched to a gene: 8. CDR3 bases: TGCAGTGCTTACAGTGGGACTAGCGGTGCAGATACGCAGTATTTT. It translates to CSAYSGTSGADTQYF.

This clonotype was seen a handful of times. The gene calls are TRBV6-1 and TRBJ1-5; D gene ambiguous. Germline lookup yields CDR1 MNHNS and CDR2 SASEGT. The ends were cut back, 7 bases at V and 5 bases at J, with 12 bases in the middle. This CDR3 is built from 13 residues. CDR3 sequence: CASNRSPDQPQHF. The CDR3 nucleotides read TGTGCCAGCAACCGATCACCCGATCAGCCCCAGCATTTT.